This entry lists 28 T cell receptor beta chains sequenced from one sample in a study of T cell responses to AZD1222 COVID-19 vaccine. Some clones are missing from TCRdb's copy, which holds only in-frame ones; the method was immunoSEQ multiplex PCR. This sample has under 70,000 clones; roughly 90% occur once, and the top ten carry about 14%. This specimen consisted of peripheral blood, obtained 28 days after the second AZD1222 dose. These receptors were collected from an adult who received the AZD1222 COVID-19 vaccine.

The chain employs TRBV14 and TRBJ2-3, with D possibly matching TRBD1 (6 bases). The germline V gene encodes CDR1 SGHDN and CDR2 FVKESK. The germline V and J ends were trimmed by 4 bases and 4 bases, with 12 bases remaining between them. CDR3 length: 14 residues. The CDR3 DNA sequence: TGTGCCAGCAGCCTTGACAGGTCGGCAGATACGCAGTATTTT. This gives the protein CASSLDRSADTQYF.

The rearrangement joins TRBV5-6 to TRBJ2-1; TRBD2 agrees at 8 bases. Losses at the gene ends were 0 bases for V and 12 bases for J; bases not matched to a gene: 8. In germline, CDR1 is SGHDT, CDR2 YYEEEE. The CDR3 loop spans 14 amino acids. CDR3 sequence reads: CASSLVAGGWVQFF. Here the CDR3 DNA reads TGTGCCAGCAGCTTGGTTGCGGGAGGATGGGTGCAGTTCTTC.

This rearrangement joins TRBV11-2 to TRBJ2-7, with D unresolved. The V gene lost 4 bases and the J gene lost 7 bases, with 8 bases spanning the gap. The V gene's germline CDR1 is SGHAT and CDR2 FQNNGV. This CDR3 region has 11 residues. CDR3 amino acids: CASSSTQEQYF. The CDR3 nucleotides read TGTGCCAGCAGCTCTACTCAAGAGCAGTACTTC.

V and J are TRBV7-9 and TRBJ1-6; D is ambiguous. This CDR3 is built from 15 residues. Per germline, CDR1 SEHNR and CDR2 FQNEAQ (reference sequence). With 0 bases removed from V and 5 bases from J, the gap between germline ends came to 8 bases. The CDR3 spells CASSLAVGNNSPLHF. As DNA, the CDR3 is TGTGCCAGCAGCTTAGCGGTCGGTAATAATTCACCCCTCCACTTT.

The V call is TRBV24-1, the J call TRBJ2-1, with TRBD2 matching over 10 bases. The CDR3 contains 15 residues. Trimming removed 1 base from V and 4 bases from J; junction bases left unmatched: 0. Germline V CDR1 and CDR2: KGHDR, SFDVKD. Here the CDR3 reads CATSDLAGGYNEQFF. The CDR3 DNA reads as TGTGCCACCAGTGATTTAGCGGGAGGGTACAATGAGCAGTTCTTC.

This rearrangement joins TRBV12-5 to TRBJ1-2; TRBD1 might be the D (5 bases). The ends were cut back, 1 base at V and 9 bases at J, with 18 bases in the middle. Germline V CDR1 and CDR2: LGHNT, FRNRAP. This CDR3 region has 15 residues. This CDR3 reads CASGLASGTPQRYTF. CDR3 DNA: TGTGCTAGTGGTTTGGCCTCGGGGACCCCCCAGCGCTACACCTTC.

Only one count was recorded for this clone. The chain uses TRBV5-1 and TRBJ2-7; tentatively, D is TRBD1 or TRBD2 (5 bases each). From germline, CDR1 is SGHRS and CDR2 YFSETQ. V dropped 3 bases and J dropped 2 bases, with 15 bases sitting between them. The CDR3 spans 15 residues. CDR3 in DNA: TGCGCCAGCAGCTGGGGGACGGCTGAAGCCTACGAGCAGTACTTC. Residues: CASSWGTAEAYEQYF. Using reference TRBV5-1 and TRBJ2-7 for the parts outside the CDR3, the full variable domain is KAGVTQTPRYLIKTRGQQVTLSCSPISGHRSVSWYQQTPGQGLQFLFEYFSETQRNKGNFPGRFSGRQFSNSRSEMNVSTLELGDSALYLCASSWGTAEAYEQYFGPGTRLTVT.

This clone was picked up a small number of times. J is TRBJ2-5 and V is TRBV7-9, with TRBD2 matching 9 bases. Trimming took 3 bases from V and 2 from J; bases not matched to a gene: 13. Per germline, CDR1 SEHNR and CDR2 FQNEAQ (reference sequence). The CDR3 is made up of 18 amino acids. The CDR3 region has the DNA TGTGCCAGCAGCTTGGGGTTATCGGCTAGCGGGGCGCAAGAGACCCAGTACTTC. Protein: CASSLGLSASGAQETQYF. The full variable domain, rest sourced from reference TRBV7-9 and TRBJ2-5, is DTGVSQNPRHKITKRGQNVTFRCDPISEHNRLYWYRQTLGQGPEFLTYFQNEAQLEKSRLLSDRFSAERPKGSFSTLEIQRTEQGDSAMYLCASSLGLSASGAQETQYFGPGTRLLVL.

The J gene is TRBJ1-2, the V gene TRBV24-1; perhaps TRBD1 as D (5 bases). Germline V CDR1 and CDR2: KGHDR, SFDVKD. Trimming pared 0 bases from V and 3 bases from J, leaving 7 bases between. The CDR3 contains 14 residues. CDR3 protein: CATSDLGRDYGYTF. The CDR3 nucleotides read TGTGCCACCAGTGATTTGGGCAGGGACTATGGCTACACCTTC.

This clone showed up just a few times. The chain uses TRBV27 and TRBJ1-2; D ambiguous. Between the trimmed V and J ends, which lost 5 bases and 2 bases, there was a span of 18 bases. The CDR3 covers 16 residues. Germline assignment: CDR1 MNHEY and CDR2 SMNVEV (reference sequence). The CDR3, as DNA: TGTGCCAGCAGTACTAGCCGGACCCCTGAGAACTATGGCTACACCTTC. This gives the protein CASSTSRTPENYGYTF.

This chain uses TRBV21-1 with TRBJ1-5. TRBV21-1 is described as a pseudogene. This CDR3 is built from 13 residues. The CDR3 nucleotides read TGTGCCACCGGCACGGGGGGTGGTCAGCCCCAGCATTTT. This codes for CATGTGGGQPQHF.

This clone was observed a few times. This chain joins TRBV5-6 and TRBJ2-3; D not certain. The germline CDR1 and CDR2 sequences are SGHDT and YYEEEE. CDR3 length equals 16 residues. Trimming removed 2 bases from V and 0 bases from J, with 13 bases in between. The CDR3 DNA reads TGTGCCAGCAGCTTAGTCCCAACCTCTAGCACAGATACGCAGTATTTT. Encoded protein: CASSLVPTSSTDTQYF.

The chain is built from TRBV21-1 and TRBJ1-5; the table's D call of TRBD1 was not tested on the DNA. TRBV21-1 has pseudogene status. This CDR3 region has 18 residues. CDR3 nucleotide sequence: TGTGCCAGCAGCAACCCTCAGGGGGCCCAAGGTCTTTATCAGCCCCAGCATTTT. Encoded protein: CASSNPQGAQGLYQPQHF.

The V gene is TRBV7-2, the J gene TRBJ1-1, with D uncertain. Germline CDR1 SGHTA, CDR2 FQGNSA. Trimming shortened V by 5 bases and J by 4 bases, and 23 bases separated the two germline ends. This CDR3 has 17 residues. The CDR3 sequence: CASSPGQNGWLLTEAFF. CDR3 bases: TGTGCCAGCAGCCCAGGCCAAAATGGTTGGTTACTCACTGAAGCTTTCTTT.

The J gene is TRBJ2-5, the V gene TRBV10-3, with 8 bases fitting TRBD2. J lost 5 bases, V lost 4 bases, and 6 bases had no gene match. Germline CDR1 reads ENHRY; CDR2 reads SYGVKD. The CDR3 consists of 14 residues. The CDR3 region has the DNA TGTGCCATCAGTGGGACTAGCTCCATGGAGACCCAGTACTTC. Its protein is CAISGTSSMETQYF.

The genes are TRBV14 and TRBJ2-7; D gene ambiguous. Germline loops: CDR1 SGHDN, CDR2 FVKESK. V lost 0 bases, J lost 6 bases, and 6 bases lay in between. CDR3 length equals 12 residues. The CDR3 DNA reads TGTGCCAGCAGCCAAGAGGGGTCCGAGCAGTACTTC. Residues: CASSQEGSEQYF.

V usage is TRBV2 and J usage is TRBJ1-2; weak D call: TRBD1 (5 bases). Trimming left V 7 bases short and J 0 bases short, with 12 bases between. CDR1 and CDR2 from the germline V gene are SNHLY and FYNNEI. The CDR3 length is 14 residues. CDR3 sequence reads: CASMEDNTNYGYTF. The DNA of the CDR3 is TGTGCCAGCATGGAGGACAACACTAACTATGGCTACACCTTC.

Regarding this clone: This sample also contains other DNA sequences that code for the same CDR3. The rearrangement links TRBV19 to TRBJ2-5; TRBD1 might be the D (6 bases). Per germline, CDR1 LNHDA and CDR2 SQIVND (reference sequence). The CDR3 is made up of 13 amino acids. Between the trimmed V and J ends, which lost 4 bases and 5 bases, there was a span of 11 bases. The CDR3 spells CASSTGVGETQYF. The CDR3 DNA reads TGTGCCAGTAGTACAGGGGTCGGTGAGACCCAGTACTTC.

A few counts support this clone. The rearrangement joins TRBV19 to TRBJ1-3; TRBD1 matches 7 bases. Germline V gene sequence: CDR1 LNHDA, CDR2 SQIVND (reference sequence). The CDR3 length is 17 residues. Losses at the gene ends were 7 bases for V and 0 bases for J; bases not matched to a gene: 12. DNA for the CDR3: TGTGCCAGTACCGGGACAGTGAGCTTCCTCTCTGGAAACACCATATATTTT. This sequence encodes CASTGTVSFLSGNTIYF.

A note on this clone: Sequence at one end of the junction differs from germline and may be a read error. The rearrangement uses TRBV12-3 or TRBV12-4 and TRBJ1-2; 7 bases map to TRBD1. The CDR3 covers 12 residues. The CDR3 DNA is TGTGCCAGCCGCGGAGGGACAGTAACTTCGAGGTTC. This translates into CASRGGTVTSRF.

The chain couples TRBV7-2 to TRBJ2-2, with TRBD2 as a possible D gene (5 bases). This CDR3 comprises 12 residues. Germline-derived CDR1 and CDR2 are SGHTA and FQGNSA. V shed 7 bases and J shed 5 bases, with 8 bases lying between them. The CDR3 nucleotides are TGTGCCAGCAACGAGGGTACCGGGGAGCTGTTTTTT. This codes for CASNEGTGELFF.

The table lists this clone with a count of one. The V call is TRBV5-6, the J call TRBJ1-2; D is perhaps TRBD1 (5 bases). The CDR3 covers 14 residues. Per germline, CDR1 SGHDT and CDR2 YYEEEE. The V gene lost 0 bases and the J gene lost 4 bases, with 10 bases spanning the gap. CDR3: CASSLAVRGYGYTF. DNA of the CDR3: TGTGCCAGCAGCTTGGCTGTGAGGGGCTATGGCTACACCTTC.

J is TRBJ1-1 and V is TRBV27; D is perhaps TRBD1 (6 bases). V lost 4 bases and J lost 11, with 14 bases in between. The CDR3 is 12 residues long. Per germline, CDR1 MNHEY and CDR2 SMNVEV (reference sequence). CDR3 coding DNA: TGTGCCAGCAGTTCCTCATGGGGGCCGGCTTTCTTT. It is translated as CASSSSWGPAFF.

This CDR3 reads CASRTEGDIQYF. CDR3 in DNA: TGTGCCAGCAGGACTGAGGGGGACATTCAGTACTTC. This chain connects TRBV7-2 to TRBJ2-4, with D tentatively TRBD1 (6 bases). The CDR3 is 12 amino acids. The germline V and J ends were trimmed by 6 bases and 8 bases, with 11 bases remaining between them. CDR1 is SGHTA, CDR2 FQGNSA, per germline.

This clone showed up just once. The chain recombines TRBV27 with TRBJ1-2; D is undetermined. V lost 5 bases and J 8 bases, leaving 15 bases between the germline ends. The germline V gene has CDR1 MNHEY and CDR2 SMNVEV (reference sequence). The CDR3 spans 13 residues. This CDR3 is CASSPRFRGGYTF. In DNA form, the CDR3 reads TGTGCCAGCAGTCCCCGATTTCGGGGAGGCTACACCTTC.

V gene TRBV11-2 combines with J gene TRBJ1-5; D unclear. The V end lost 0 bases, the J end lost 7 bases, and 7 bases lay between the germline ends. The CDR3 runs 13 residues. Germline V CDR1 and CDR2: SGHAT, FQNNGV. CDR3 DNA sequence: TGTGCCAGCAGCTTAGATTACCGGCAGCCCCAGCATTTT. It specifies CASSLDYRQPQHF.

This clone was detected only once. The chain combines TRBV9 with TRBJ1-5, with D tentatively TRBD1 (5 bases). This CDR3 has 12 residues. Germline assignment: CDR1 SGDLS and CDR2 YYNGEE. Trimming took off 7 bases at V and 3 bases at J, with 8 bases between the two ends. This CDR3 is CASGGYNQPQHF. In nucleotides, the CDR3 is TGTGCCAGCGGGGGGTACAATCAGCCCCAGCATTTT.

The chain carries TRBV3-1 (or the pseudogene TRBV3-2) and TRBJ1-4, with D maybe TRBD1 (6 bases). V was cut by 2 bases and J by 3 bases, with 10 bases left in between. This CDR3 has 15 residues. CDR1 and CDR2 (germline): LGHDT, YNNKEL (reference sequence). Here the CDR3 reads CASSQQGMSNEKLFF. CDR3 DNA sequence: TGTGCCAGCAGCCAACAGGGGATGTCTAATGAAAAACTGTTTTTT.